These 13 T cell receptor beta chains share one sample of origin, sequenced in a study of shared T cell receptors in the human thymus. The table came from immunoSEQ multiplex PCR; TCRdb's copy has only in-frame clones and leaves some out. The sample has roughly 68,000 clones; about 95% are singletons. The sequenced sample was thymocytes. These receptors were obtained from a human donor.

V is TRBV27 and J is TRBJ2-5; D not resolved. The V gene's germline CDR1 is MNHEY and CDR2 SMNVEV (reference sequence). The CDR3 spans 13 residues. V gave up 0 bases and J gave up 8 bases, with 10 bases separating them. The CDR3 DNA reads TGTGCCAGCAGTTTATCCGGTGGGGTTACCCAGTACTTC. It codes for CASSLSGGVTQYF.

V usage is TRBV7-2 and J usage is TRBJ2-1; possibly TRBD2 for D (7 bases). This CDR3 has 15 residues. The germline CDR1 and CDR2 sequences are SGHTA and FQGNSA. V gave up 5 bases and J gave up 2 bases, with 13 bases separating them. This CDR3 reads CASSPGGPTYNEQFF. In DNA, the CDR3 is TGTGCCAGCAGCCCCGGGGGGCCAACCTACAATGAGCAGTTCTTC. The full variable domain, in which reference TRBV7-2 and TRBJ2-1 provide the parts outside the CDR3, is GAGVSQSPSNKVTEKGKDVELRCDPISGHTALYWYRQSLGQGLEFLIYFQGNSAPDKSGLPSDRFSAERTGGSVSTLTIQRTQQEDSAVYLCASSPGGPTYNEQFFGPGTRLTVL.

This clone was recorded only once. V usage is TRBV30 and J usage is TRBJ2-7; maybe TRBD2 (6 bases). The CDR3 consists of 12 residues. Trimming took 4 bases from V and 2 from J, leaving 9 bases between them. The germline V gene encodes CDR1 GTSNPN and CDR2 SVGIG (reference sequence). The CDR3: CAWMTGAYEQYF. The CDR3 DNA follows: TGTGCCTGGATGACGGGAGCCTACGAGCAGTACTTC.

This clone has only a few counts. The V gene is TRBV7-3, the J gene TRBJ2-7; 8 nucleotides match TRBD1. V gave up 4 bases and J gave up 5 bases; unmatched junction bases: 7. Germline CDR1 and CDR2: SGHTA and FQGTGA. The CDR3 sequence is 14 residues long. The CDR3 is CASSSMDRADEQYF. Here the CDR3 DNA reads TGTGCCAGCAGCTCAATGGACAGGGCCGACGAGCAGTACTTC. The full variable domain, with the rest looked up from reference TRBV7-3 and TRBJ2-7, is GAGVSQTPSNKVTEKGKYVELRCDPISGHTALYWYRQSLGQGPEFLIYFQGTGAADDSGLPNDRFFAVRPEGSVSTLKIQRTERGDSAVYLCASSSMDRADEQYFGPGTRLTVT.

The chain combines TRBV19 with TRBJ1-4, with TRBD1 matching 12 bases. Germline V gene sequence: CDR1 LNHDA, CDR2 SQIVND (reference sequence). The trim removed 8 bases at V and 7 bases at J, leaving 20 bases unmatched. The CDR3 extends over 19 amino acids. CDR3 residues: CASGSLNGGTGGDGEKLFF. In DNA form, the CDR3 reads TGTGCCAGTGGGTCCCTAAACGGAGGGACAGGGGGCGACGGTGAAAAACTGTTTTTT.

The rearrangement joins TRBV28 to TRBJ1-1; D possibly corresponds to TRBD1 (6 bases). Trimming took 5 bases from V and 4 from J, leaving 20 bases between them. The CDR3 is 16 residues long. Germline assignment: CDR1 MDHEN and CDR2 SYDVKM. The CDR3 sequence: CASSPWGGRTPTEAFF. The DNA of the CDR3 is TGTGCCAGCAGTCCGTGGGGGGGGCGCACCCCCACTGAAGCTTTCTTT.

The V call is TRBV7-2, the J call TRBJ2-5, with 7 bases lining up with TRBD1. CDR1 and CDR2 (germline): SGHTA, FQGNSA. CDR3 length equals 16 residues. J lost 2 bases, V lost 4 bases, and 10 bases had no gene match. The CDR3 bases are TGTGCCAGCAGCTACACCCTCCGGGACAGACAAGAGACCCAGTACTTC. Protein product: CASSYTLRDRQETQYF.

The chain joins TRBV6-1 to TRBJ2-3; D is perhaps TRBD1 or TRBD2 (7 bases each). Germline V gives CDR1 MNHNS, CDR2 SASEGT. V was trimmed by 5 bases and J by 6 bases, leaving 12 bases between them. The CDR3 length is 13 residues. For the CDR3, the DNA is TGTGCCAGCAGTTATCAGGGGGGGGATACGCAGTATTTT. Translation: CASSYQGGDTQYF.

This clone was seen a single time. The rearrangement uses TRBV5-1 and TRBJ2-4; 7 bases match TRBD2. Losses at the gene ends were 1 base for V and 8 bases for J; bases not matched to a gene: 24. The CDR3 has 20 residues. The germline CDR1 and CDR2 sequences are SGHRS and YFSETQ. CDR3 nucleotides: TGCGCCAGCAGCTTGCCAAGGGGCCAGGGCCCATTGGAGGGAGGGGACATTCAGTACTTC. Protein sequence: CASSLPRGQGPLEGGDIQYF.

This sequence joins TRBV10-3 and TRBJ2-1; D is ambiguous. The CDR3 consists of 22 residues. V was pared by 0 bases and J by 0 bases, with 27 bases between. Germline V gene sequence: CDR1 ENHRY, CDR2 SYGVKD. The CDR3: CAISESNWSYYQRSSSYNEQFF. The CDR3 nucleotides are TGTGCCATCAGTGAGTCGAATTGGTCTTACTATCAAAGATCAAGCTCCTACAATGAGCAGTTCTTC.

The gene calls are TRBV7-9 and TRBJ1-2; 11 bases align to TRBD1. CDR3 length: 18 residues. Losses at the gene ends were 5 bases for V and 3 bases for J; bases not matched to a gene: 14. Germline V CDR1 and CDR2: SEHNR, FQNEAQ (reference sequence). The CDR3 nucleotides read TGTGCCAGCAGCCGAGCTCCGGGACAGGGGGGCCGGGACTATGGCTACACCTTC. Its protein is CASSRAPGQGGRDYGYTF.

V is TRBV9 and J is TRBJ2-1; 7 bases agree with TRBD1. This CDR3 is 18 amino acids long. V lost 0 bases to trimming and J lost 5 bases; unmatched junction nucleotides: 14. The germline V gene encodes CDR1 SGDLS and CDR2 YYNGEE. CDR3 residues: CASSVVVGDSGINNEQFF. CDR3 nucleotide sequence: TGTGCCAGCAGCGTAGTAGTGGGGGACAGTGGAATAAACAATGAGCAGTTCTTC. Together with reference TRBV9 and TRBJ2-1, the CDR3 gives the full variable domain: DSGVTQTPKHLITATGQRVTLRCSPRSGDLSVYWYQQSLDQGLQFLIQYYNGEERAKGNILERFSAQQFPDLHSELNLSSLELGDSALYFCASSVVVGDSGINNEQFFGPGTRLTVL.

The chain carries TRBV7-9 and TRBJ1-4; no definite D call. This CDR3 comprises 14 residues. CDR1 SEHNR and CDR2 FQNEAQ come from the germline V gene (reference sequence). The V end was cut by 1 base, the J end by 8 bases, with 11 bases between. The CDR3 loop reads CASSLDFPGEKLFF. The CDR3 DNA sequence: TGTGCCAGCAGCTTAGACTTCCCGGGGGAAAAACTGTTTTTT.